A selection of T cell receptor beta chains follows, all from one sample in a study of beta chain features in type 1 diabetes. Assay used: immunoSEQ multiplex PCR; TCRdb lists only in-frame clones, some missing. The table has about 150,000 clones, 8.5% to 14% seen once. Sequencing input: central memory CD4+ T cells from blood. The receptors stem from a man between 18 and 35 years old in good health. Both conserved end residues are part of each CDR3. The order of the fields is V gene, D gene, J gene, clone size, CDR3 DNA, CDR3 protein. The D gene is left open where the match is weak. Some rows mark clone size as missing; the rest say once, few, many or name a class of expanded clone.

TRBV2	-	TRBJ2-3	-	TGTGCCAGCAGTGGTCTCCTCCGGCTGCACAGTTCCGATACGCAGTATTTT	CASSGLLRLHSSDTQYF
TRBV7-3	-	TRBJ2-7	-	TGTGCCAGCAGCGAACAGGGACTTTACGAGCAGTACTTC	CASSEQGLYEQYF
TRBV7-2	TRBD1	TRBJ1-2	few	TGTGCCAGCAGCTTAACAGGGGGGAAAGGCTATGGCTACACCTTC	CASSLTGGKGYGYTF
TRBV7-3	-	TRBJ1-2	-	TGTGCCAGCAGCCCATGGAGGGGGAGCCCTGGCTACACCTTC	CASSPWRGSPGYTF
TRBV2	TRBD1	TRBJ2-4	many	TGTGCCAGCAGCGGGTTGGACAGGATTTATGGCATTCAGTACTTC	CASSGLDRIYGIQYF
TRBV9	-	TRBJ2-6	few	TGTGCCAGCAGCCCCCTAGTTGGGGGGCGAAGTTCTGGGGCCAACGTCCTGACTTTC	CASSPLVGGRSSGANVLTF
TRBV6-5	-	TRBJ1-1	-	TGTGCCAGCAGAAAACAGGGAGGCACTGAAGCTTTCTTT	CASRKQGGTEAFF
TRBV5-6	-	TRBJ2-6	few	TGTGCCAGCAGCTTGGACCAGGGTGGGGCCAACGTCCTGACTTTC	CASSLDQGGANVLTF
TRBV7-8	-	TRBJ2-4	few	TGTGCCAGCAGCTTAGCTGGTCGGGACATTCAGTACTTC	CASSLAGRDIQYF
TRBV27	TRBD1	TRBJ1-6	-	TGTGCCAGCAGCCCGGACAGGAAGCGAAATTCACCCCTCCACTTT	CASSPDRKRNSPLHF
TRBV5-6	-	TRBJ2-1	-	TGTGCCAGCAGCTTGGCCACGGCTCGACAGTTCTTC	CASSLATARQFF
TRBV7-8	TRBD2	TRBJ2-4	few	TGTGCCAGCAGCCAACGAGCGGGGGGGCAAATAAACATTCAGTACTTC	CASSQRAGGQINIQYF
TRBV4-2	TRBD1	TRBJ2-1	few	TGTGCCAGCAGCCCGAGACAGGGGGGAGACAATGAGCAGTTCTTC	CASSPRQGGDNEQFF
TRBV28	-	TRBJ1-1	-	TGTGCCAGCACCTCAGTAGGCCGCGGGGGGCCTGAAGCTTTCTTT	CASTSVGRGGPEAFF
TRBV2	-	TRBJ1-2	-	TGTGCCAGCAGTGAAAACAGATTGAACTATGGCTACACCTTC	CASSENRLNYGYTF
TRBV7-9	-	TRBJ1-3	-	TGTGCCAGCAGCTTAGCATTAGGGTCAGGAAACACCATATATTTT	CASSLALGSGNTIYF
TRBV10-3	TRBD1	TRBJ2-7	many	TGTGCCAGCCGTCCCGGGACAGGGGTTTACGAGCAGTACTTC	CASRPGTGVYEQYF
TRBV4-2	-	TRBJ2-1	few	TGTGCCAGCAGCCAAGAACCCACTAGTTACAATGAGCAGTTCTTC	CASSQEPTSYNEQFF
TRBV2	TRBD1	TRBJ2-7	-	TGTGCCAGCAAGGACAGGACCTACGAGCAGTACTTC	CASKDRTYEQYF
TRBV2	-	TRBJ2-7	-	TGTGCCAGCAATGGGGGCGAGCAGTACTTC	CASNGGEQYF
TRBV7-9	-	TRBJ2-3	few	TGTGCCAGCAGCTTTATGGAGGGCCTCAGGACAGATACGCAGTATTTT	CASSFMEGLRTDTQYF
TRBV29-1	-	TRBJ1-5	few	TGCAGCGTCGGGGAACTCGGTGGGCAGCCCCAGCATTTT	CSVGELGGQPQHF
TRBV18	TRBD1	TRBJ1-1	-	TGTGCCAGCTCACCAACCTTAGGACAGGCTAAGCGAGACACTGAAGCTTTCTTT	CASSPTLGQAKRDTEAFF
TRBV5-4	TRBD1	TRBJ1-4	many	TGTGCCAGCAGCCCGGACAGGGGCGAAAAACTGTTTTTT	CASSPDRGEKLFF
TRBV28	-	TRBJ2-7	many	TGTGCCAGCAGCCCGGGGGGGACAGACCTTAGGGTCGAGCAGTACTTC	CASSPGGTDLRVEQYF
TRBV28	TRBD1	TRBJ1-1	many	TGTGCCAGCACTCCGGGACAGCCGAACACTGAAGCTTTCTTT	CASTPGQPNTEAFF
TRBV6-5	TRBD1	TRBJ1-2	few	TGTGCCAGCACGGACAGGGCCCGTGGCTACACCTTC	CASTDRARGYTF
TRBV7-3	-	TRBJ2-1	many	TGTGCCAGCAGCTTCGTTGGGGAAGGGAAAGGTGTCAATGAGCAGTTCTTC	CASSFVGEGKGVNEQFF
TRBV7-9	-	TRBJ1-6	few	TGTGCCAGCAGCCCTCTGGGGCCGGGCGGTAATTCACCCCTCCACTTT	CASSPLGPGGNSPLHF
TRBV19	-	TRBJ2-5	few	TGTGCCAGTAGTATAGGGGGCCGAGGGGAGACCCAGTACTTC	CASSIGGRGETQYF
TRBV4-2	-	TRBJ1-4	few	TGTGCCAGCAGCCAAGTCTCGGATGCGGCTAATGAAAAACTGTTTTTT	CASSQVSDAANEKLFF
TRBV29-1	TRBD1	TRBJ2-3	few	TGCAGCTGTACCCGCCCCGGGACAGCTAGCACAGATACGCAGTATTTT	CSCTRPGTASTDTQYF
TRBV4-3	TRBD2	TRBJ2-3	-	TGCGCCAGCAGCCAAGACCGGAGCGGGGGGGCAGATACGCAGTATTTT	CASSQDRSGGADTQYF
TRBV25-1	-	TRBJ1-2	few	TGTGCCAGCAGTGCTTGGGGCTCAAACTATGGCTACACCTTC	CASSAWGSNYGYTF
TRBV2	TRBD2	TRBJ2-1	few	TGTGCCAGCTTTGGGACTAGCCTGTACAATGAGCAGTTCTTC	CASFGTSLYNEQFF
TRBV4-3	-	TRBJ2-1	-	TGCGCCAGCAGCCAAACCCACGGCTATGAGCAGTTCTTC	CASSQTHGYEQFF
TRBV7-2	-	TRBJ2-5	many	TGTGCCAGCAGCTTAGATGATGGAGGGGAGACCCAGTACTTC	CASSLDDGGETQYF
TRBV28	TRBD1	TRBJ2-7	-	TGTGCCAGCAGCCTTGGCTGGGACAGGGGGCTGGGGTTC	CASSLGWDRGLGF
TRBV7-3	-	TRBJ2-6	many	TGTGCCAGCTCGCGAAACTCTGGGGCCAACGTCCTGACTTTC	CASSRNSGANVLTF
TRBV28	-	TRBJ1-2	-	TGTGCCAGCAGCCCCCCCCATCGGCAGAACTATGGCTACACCTTC	CASSPPHRQNYGYTF
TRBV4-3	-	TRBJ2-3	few	TGCGCCAGCAGCCAAGATCAGGGCTTAACGCAGTATTTT	CASSQDQGLTQYF
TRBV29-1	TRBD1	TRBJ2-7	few	TGCAGCGTGAGGGACAGGGACGAGCAGTACTTC	CSVRDRDEQYF
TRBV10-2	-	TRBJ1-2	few	TGCGCCAGCAGTGAATTTGAGGGCTACACCTTC	CASSEFEGYTF
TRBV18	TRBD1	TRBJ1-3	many	TGTGCCAGCTCACCAGTAACAGGGGAGGACACCATATATTTT	CASSPVTGEDTIYF
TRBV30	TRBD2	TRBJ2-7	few	TGTGCCTGGAGTAGGACTAGCCAAGGCGAGCAGTACTTC	CAWSRTSQGEQYF
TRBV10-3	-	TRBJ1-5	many	TGTGCCATCAGTGAGGACGGATACAATCAGCCCCAGCATTTT	CAISEDGYNQPQHF
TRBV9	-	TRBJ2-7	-	TGTGCCAGCAGCGTAGGTCCAAGCTACGAGCAGTACTTC	CASSVGPSYEQYF